This TCR beta chain emerged from a study of cytomegalovirus exposure and HLA in healthy donors. Study conclusions and caveats: Upon later analysis, TCR association rates were observed to vary by HLA locus, being highest for DRB1 and lowest for HLA-C. In a later analysis, TCR beta V- and J-gene trimming was associated with a missense DCLRE1C variant.

Germline V CDR1 and CDR2: DFQATT, SNEGSKA (reference sequence). This CDR3 is built from 11 residues. V was pared by 3 bases and J by 6 bases, with 0 bases of the junction left unmatched. A word on this clone: Its antigen is still unknown.

Both 60 Vbeta primers and 13 Jbeta primers went into the PCR. Here immunoSEQ multiplex PCR was the method, and the copy in TCRdb shows in-frame clones only, minus some. Of 95,000 to 150,000 clones in the sample, about 80% were seen once. The clonotype originates from a young man in good health and CMV-seropositive. Source material: PBMCs. This sequence joins TRBV20-1 and TRBJ1-1; 8 bases are shared with TRBD1. DNA for the CDR3: TGCAGTGCTAGGACAGGGGCTGAAGCTTTCTTT. It codes for CSARTGAEAFF.